Each of the 19 T cell receptor beta chains below was sequenced from the same sample in a study of T cells in Graves' hyperthyroidism and ophthalmopathy. Amplified TCR beta CDR3 regions came from RNA transcripts. The HTBI primer set was used in a first-round RT-PCR of the TCR CDR3. TCRdb re-derived calls from the multiplex PCR reads in MiXCR, one entry per CDR3 protein. The table includes 400,000 or so distinct CDR3 sequences, 11% to 15% detected once. The sample comprised blood. The source is a man aged 50-60 years with Graves' ophthalmopathy.

The chain has TRBV20-1 and TRBJ2-5, with TRBD2 matching over 12 bases. Germline assignment: CDR1 DFQATT and CDR2 SNEGSKA (reference sequence). The J segment lost 4 bases and the V segment lost 2 bases, leaving 11 bases of the junction unmatched. CDR3 size: 17 residues. The DNA for the CDR3 is TGCAGTGCTAGATTGACTAGCGGGAGTTTGAGGAGAGAGACCCAGTACTTC. Protein: CSARLTSGSLRRETQYF.

This clonotype was picked up many times. The V call is TRBV2, the J call TRBJ1-5; 9 bases line up with TRBD1. J was trimmed by 4 bases and V by 8 bases; bases with no gene match: 3. The CDR3 consists of 13 residues. Per germline, CDR1 SNHLY and CDR2 FYNNEI. The CDR3 DNA is TGTGCCAGCGAGGGACAGGGTAATCAGCCCCAGCATTTT. Its translation: CASEGQGNQPQHF.

This clonotype was seen at least ten times. The chain employs TRBV30 and TRBJ2-7; D possibly matches TRBD1 or TRBD2 (5 bases each). This CDR3 is built from 14 residues. Germline V gene sequence: CDR1 GTSNPN, CDR2 SVGIG (reference sequence). The germline V and J ends were trimmed by 3 bases and 0 bases, with 12 bases remaining between them. DNA of the CDR3: TGTGCCTGGAGGCCGGGACCGAACTCCTACGAGCAGTACTTC. Translation gives CAWRPGPNSYEQYF.

In its sample, this clonotype was seen a few times. The rearrangement uses TRBV14 and TRBJ2-7; TRBD2 is a possible D gene (5 bases). The V gene lost 1 base and the J gene lost 5 bases, with 6 bases spanning the gap. The CDR3 is 12 amino acids. Per germline, CDR1 SGHDN and CDR2 FVKESK. Written as DNA, the CDR3 is TGTGCCAGCAGCCAAGTGAGGGACGAGCAGTACTTC. Protein product: CASSQVRDEQYF.

The CDR3 protein is CASSRGGTLGDEQYF. The CDR3 coding sequence is TGTGCCAGCAGTCGAGGCGGGACCCTTGGGGACGAGCAGTACTTC. The rearrangement joins TRBV12-3 or TRBV12-4 to TRBJ2-7; D may be TRBD2 (6 bases). V was pared by 5 bases and J by 5 bases, with 19 bases between. The CDR3 contains 15 residues.

Many counts were recorded for this clonotype. V is TRBV6-6 and J is TRBJ2-3; perhaps TRBD1 as D (5 bases). Deletions cut 2 bases from V and 0 bases from J, with 12 bases between. Germline values: CDR1 MNHNY, CDR2 SVGAGI (reference sequence). The CDR3 consists of 16 residues. The CDR3, as DNA: TGTGCCAGCAGTTACGGGGCAGATCCTAGCACAGATACGCAGTATTTT. It translates to CASSYGADPSTDTQYF.

The chain couples TRBV25-1 to TRBJ2-7; tentative D call: TRBD1 (5 bases). Trimming shortened V by 4 bases and J by 11 bases, and 21 bases separated the two germline ends. This CDR3 region has 14 residues. CDR1 and CDR2 from the germline V gene are MGHDK and SYGVNS. CDR3: CASSGRLIREEKYF. As DNA, the CDR3 is TGTGCCAGCAGTGGTAGGCTGATCAGGGAAGAGAAGTACTTC.

This chain uses TRBV12-3 or TRBV12-4 with TRBJ2-1; a possible D gene is TRBD2 (5 bases). This CDR3 has 13 residues. V was trimmed by 7 bases and J by 7 bases, leaving 14 bases between them. CDR3 nucleotide sequence: TGTGCCAGCACACGAGGAGGATGGAATGAGCAGTTCTTC. Its translation: CASTRGGWNEQFF.

This clonotype was counted many times. CDR3 amino acids: CASSVTEIYGYTF. The CDR3 DNA reads TGTGCCAGCAGCGTGACAGAGATCTATGGCTACACCTTC. The rearrangement links TRBV11-2 to TRBJ1-2, with a possible D match to TRBD1 (5 bases). This CDR3 region has 13 residues. Germline CDR1 SGHAT, CDR2 FQNNGV. The V end was cut by 5 bases, the J end by 4 bases, with 11 bases between.

The CDR3 nucleotides read TGTGCCAGCAGGCCCCGGGACAACCTCCACGAGCAGTACTTC. Translation gives CASRPRDNLHEQYF. The rearrangement uses TRBV12-3 or TRBV12-4 and TRBJ2-7; tentative D call: TRBD1 (6 bases). V was trimmed by 6 bases and J by 5 bases, leaving 17 bases between them. The CDR3 length is 14 residues.

This clonotype was found a few times. The chain couples TRBV19 to TRBJ2-3; D tentatively fits TRBD1 or TRBD2 (5 bases each). Deletions cut 5 bases from V and 8 bases from J, with 26 bases between. Germline CDR1 reads LNHDA; CDR2 reads SQIVND (reference sequence). CDR3 length: 17 amino acids. The CDR3 reads CASSPPPGPPSMGTQYF. The CDR3 nucleotides read TGTGCCAGTAGTCCCCCACCGGGACCCCCAAGTATGGGTACGCAGTATTTT.

This clonotype was seen many times. The chain carries TRBV5-1 and TRBJ2-5; 7 nucleotides agree with TRBD2. Germline-derived CDR1 and CDR2 are SGHRS and YFSETQ. The ends lost 3 bases at V and 5 bases at J; junction bases unmatched: 4. The CDR3 is 13 amino acids. CDR3 loop: CASSSFSGETQYF. The CDR3 bases are TGCGCCAGCAGCTCGTTTAGCGGGGAGACCCAGTACTTC. Combining the CDR3 with reference TRBV5-1 and TRBJ2-5 gives the whole variable domain KAGVTQTPRYLIKTRGQQVTLSCSPISGHRSVSWYQQTPGQGLQFLFEYFSETQRNKGNFPGRFSGRQFSNSRSEMNVSTLELGDSALYLCASSSFSGETQYFGPGTRLLVL.

This chain uses TRBV5-5 with TRBJ1-1, with D unresolved. Germline lookup yields CDR1 SGHKS and CDR2 YYEKEE (reference sequence). Deletions cut 0 bases from V and 2 bases from J, with 8 bases between. The CDR3 contains 14 residues. CDR3 nucleotides: TGTGCCAGCAGCTTGGGTATTGCAAACACTGAAGCTTTCTTT. Translating gives CASSLGIANTEAFF. Full variable domain (remainder filled in from reference TRBV5-5 and TRBJ1-1): DAGVTQSPTHLIKTRGQQVTLRCSPISGHKSVSWYQQVLGQGPQFIFQYYEKEERGRGNFPDRFSARQFPNYSSELNVNALLLGDSALYLCASSLGIANTEAFFGQGTRLTVV.

This clonotype appeared many times. The CDR3 loop reads CASLGLAGANEQFF. The CDR3 DNA reads as TGTGCCAGCCTGGGACTAGCGGGAGCCAATGAGCAGTTCTTC. This chain links TRBV18 with TRBJ2-1; 14 bases line up with TRBD2. The CDR3 totals 14 residues. The trim removed 8 bases at V and 6 bases at J, leaving 3 bases unmatched. The germline gives CDR1 KGHSH, CDR2 LQKENI.

This clonotype was detected many times. J is TRBJ2-3 and V is TRBV20-1, with 13 bases that match TRBD2. V gave up 6 bases and J gave up 6 bases; unmatched junction bases: 9. In germline, CDR1 is DFQATT, CDR2 SNEGSKA (reference sequence). The CDR3 is 15 amino acids. For the CDR3, the DNA is TGCAGTGCGTCGGGACTAGCGGGACGCCCCGATACGCAGTATTTT. It yields the protein CSASGLAGRPDTQYF.

In this sample, this clonotype turned up a few times. V usage is TRBV29-1 and J usage is TRBJ1-1, with D possibly matching TRBD1 (5 bases). V was clipped by 0 bases and J by 11 bases, with 13 bases between them. Germline V gives CDR1 SQVTM, CDR2 ANQGSEA. This CDR3 is 12 amino acids long. The CDR3 bases are TGCAGCGTTGAAGATCCCGGGGGATTCGCTTTCTTT. It yields the protein CSVEDPGGFAFF. The whole variable domain, remainder taken from reference TRBV29-1 and TRBJ1-1, is SAVISQKPSRDICQRGTSLTIQCQVDSQVTMMFWYRQQPGQSLTLIATANQGSEATYESGFVIDKFPISRPNLTFSTLTVSNMSPEDSSIYLCSVEDPGGFAFFGQGTRLTVV.

About this clonotype: One base away lies a much larger clone, so this may be a sequencing read error. The chain has TRBV30 and TRBJ2-3; no definite D call. CDR1 GTSNPN and CDR2 SVGIG come from the germline V gene (reference sequence). Trimming took off 5 bases at V and 6 bases at J, with 15 bases between the two ends. CDR3 length: 13 residues. CDR3 nucleotides: TGTGCCTGGGCCCATGACTCAGCCGATACGCAGTATTTT. Protein: CAWAHDSADTQYF.

Many counts were recorded for this clonotype. V gene TRBV15 combines with J gene TRBJ1-1, with D hard to call. V was cut by 0 bases and J by 4 bases, with 12 bases left in between. Per the germline V gene, CDR1 is LNHNV and CDR2 is YYDKDF (reference sequence). The CDR3 is 15 amino acids. The DNA for the CDR3 is TGTGCCACCAGCAGAGATGCCAAATCGCGCACTGAAGCTTTCTTT. It translates to CATSRDAKSRTEAFF.

Ten or more counts support this clonotype. The chain joins TRBV12-3 or TRBV12-4 to TRBJ2-7, with D perhaps matching TRBD2 (5 bases). CDR3 length equals 14 residues. Trimming removed 5 bases from V and 3 bases from J, with 14 bases in between. CDR3 nucleotide sequence: TGTGCCAGCAGTCCGAGGGCGGGCGGCTACGAGCAGTACTTC. It yields the protein CASSPRAGGYEQYF.